A few counts support the clone carrying this TCR beta chain. The antigen remains unidentified. Germline CDR1 reads LGHNA; CDR2 reads YNFKEQ. The CDR3 loop spans 17 amino acids. V was shortened by 0 bases and J by 0 bases, with 15 bases between the two germline ends. This sample is drawn from a study of blood T cells in healthy people across ages. The study's findings and limits: Correlation between TCR beta diversity and naive T cell percentage was strong. Greater diversity and more naive CD4+ cells were seen in long-lived donors than in aged donors.

Next came a second PCR, run for about 7 to 12 cycles, which used a sample-barcoded 5' primer along with a J-beta primer mix. Each of the cDNA molecules was tagged by a template-switch adaptor with 12 random nucleotides. Each CDR3 protein gets one entry after TCRdb re-called the 5' RACE reads with MiXCR. The sample shows some 640,000 distinct CDR3 sequences, about 52% of them seen only once. Each of the donors had around 9 milliliters of peripheral blood drawn into EDTA-treated Vacutainer tubes. This clonotype was sampled from a woman aged 55-70 years in good health. The chain recombines TRBV4-2 with TRBJ2-7, with a tentative D call TRBD2 (5 bases). Material for sequencing was blood. In DNA form, the CDR3 reads TGTGCCAGCAGCCAAGAGGGTCGGACGGGGAGCTCCTACGAGCAGTACTTC. Translated, it gives CASSQEGRTGSSYEQYF.